This TCR beta chain was documented in a study of human T cells and chemical hapten exposure. Across the study: The study sensitized with 2% DPC on a roughly 2 cm by roughly 2 cm patch of upper inner arm skin.

Only a few counts were recorded for this clonotype. What it binds is unknown. Per the germline V gene, CDR1 is MNHEY and CDR2 is SMNVEV (reference sequence). The length of the CDR3 is 14 residues. Trimming cost V 5 bases and J 9 bases, with 19 bases left between them. The sample's time point: patch test 2, 6 weeks after DPC sensitization. Treatment given: therapeutic diphenylcyclopropenone sensitization with weekly scalp DPC. Study results and limitations: Compared with pre-sensitization or healthy control sets, expanded TCRs clustered more.

Individual cDNA molecules had unique molecular identifiers attached to them by the library. TCRdb reprocessed the RACE reads with MiXCR, giving one entry per CDR3 protein. The sample consists of 75,000 to 100,000 distinct CDR3 sequences, around 9.3% of them appearing once. V is TRBV27 and J is TRBJ1-2; D gene ambiguous. The specimen was whole blood, collected in connection with sensitization to the hapten diphenylcyclopropenone (DPC). This clonotype was obtained from a woman aged 35 to 49 with alopecia areata. Some clones in this sample may be carry-over from other donors' samples. CDR3 in amino acids: CASSLSQNPTRYTF. For the CDR3, the DNA is TGTGCCAGCAGTCTAAGCCAAAACCCAACTCGCTACACCTTC.